This entry lists 2 T cell receptor beta chains sequenced from one sample in a study of PD-L1 blockade in urothelial cancer. Profiling relied on immunoSEQ multiplex PCR, and the TCRdb table lists in-frame clones only, not all of them. This sample carries some 56,000 clones, roughly 85% of them seen once, and the ten largest clones take around a sixth. Time point indicated: pretreatment peripheral blood. The sequences come from PBMCs, collected around atezolizumab (anti-PD-L1) treatment. Every receptor here comes from a man aged 70-80 years with urothelial cancer.

This chain connects TRBV6-5 to TRBJ2-3; 8 bases align to TRBD2. The junction had 2 bases not matched to a gene; V was cut back by 0 bases and J by 3 bases. CDR1 and CDR2 from the germline V gene are MNHEY and SVGAGI. This CDR3 comprises 15 residues. CDR3 in amino acids: CASSYSSGRTDTQYF. For the CDR3, the DNA is TGTGCCAGCAGTTACTCGAGCGGGAGAACAGATACGCAGTATTTT.

The V call is TRBV11-3, the J call TRBJ2-1; 9 bases are shared with TRBD1. The CDR3 is 16 amino acids. Germline assignment: CDR1 SGHNT and CDR2 YENEEA. Trimming at V came to 5 bases and at J to 8 bases, leaving 13 bases not matched to a gene. For the CDR3, the DNA is TGTGCCAGCAGCCCGACGGGACAGGGAGGCGGCGATGAGCAGTTCTTC. This gives the protein CASSPTGQGGGDEQFF.